The 23 T cell receptor beta chains in this list originate from one sample, sequenced in a study of shared clonotypes between healthy human individuals. TCRdb's copy holds only in-frame clones and misses some; the assay was immunoSEQ multiplex PCR. The sample holds about a million clones; 76% are singletons and the top ten take around 1.5%. Sequenced input: memory CD4+ T cells sorted from blood. Subset denoted: CD45RA-negative fraction. The receptors stem from a young man in good health.

This chain links TRBV5-1 with TRBJ2-6; TRBD1 matches at 11 bases. Germline V gives CDR1 SGHRS, CDR2 YFSETQ. The CDR3 is 18 amino acids. Trimming removed 2 bases from V and 2 bases from J; junction bases left unmatched: 6. CDR3 bases: TGCGCCAGCAGCTTCTCCCCGGGACAGGGGGCTGGGGCCAACGTCCTGACTTTC. Translation: CASSFSPGQGAGANVLTF.

The rearrangement joins TRBV19 to TRBJ2-6; 9 nucleotides line up with TRBD1. Germline V gene lookup returns CDR1 LNHDA and CDR2 SQIVND (reference sequence). There are 20 residues in the CDR3. The ends lost 2 bases at V and 2 bases at J; junction bases unmatched: 13. The CDR3 region is CASSISQGTGFRAGANVLTF. The CDR3 region has the DNA TGTGCCAGTAGTATATCGCAGGGGACAGGGTTTCGGGCTGGGGCCAACGTCCTGACTTTC.

The rearrangement uses TRBV7-9 and TRBJ2-7; TRBD1 matches at 8 bases. After removal of 5 bases from V and 4 bases from J, the junction contained 10 bases not matched to a gene. The germline CDR1 and CDR2 sequences are SEHNR and FQNEAQ (reference sequence). The CDR3 consists of 15 residues. The CDR3 spells CASSASGGPLYEQYF. In DNA form, the CDR3 reads TGTGCCAGCAGCGCCTCAGGGGGCCCCCTTTACGAGCAGTACTTC.

This clone was counted ten times or more. The genes are TRBV18 and TRBJ2-1, with 9 bases matching TRBD2. Trimming cost V 1 base and J 9 bases; bases outside gene matches: 1. Germline lookup yields CDR1 KGHSH and CDR2 LQKENI. The CDR3 extends over 13 amino acids. The CDR3 sequence is CASSPLAGAEQFF. The CDR3 DNA is TGTGCCAGCTCACCACTAGCGGGAGCTGAGCAGTTCTTC.

The V call is TRBV4-1, the J call TRBJ2-2, with 7 bases fitting TRBD1. The CDR3 is 13 residues long. V was pared by 6 bases and J by 5 bases, with 3 bases of the junction left unmatched. CDR1 and CDR2 from the germline V gene are MGHRA and YSYEKL. The CDR3 here is CASRTGQTGELFF. The CDR3 nucleotides are TGCGCCAGCAGGACAGGGCAAACCGGGGAGCTGTTTTTT.

The V gene is TRBV7-9, the J gene TRBJ2-5; 8 nucleotides match TRBD2. The junction had 9 bases not matched to a gene; V was cut back by 0 bases and J by 3 bases. This CDR3 comprises 17 residues. CDR1 is SEHNR and CDR2 is FQNEAQ in the germline V gene (reference sequence). As DNA, the CDR3 is TGTGCCAGCAGCTTAGCCGCAGCACTAGCGGACGAAGAGACCCAGTACTTC. Protein sequence: CASSLAAALADEETQYF.

The chain couples TRBV12-5 to TRBJ2-1; D is undetermined. The V gene's germline CDR1 is LGHNT and CDR2 FRNRAP. V was trimmed by 1 base and J by 5 bases, leaving 6 bases between them. The CDR3 length is 13 residues. CDR3 coding DNA: TGTGCTAGTGGTTTGGGATTAAACAATGAGCAGTTCTTC. Translated: CASGLGLNNEQFF.

Comments on this clone: The same CDR3 arises from other DNA sequences in this sample as well. The V call is TRBV14, the J call TRBJ1-6; D is undetermined. The CDR3 covers 13 residues. The germline V gene encodes CDR1 SGHDN and CDR2 FVKESK. Trimming cost V 0 bases and J 7 bases, with 4 bases left between them. The CDR3 DNA sequence: TGTGCCAGCAGCCAAGACTGGAATTCACCCCTCCACTTT. Its protein is CASSQDWNSPLHF.

V and J are TRBV4-2 and TRBJ1-4; D might be TRBD1 (5 bases). From germline, CDR1 is LGHNA and CDR2 YNFKEQ. This CDR3 has 15 residues. V was pared by 0 bases and J by 8 bases, with 13 bases between. The CDR3 nucleotides are TGTGCCAGCAGCCAAGATAACAGGTCGTTCGAAAAACTGTTTTTT. Encoded protein: CASSQDNRSFEKLFF.

This clone was seen only once. The J gene is TRBJ2-1, the V gene TRBV2; 10 bases are a match to TRBD2. The germline gives CDR1 SNHLY, CDR2 FYNNEI. There are 15 residues in the CDR3. After removal of 6 bases from V and 5 bases from J, the junction contained 7 bases not matched to a gene. The CDR3 bases are TGTGCCAGCAGCGCCAGGACTAGCGGAGACAATGAGCAGTTCTTC. Its translation: CASSARTSGDNEQFF.

V usage is TRBV7-3 and J usage is TRBJ2-7; the D is unclear. CDR3 size: 12 residues. V lost 1 base and J 6 bases, leaving 7 bases between the germline ends. Germline lookup yields CDR1 SGHTA and CDR2 FQGTGA. The CDR3 nucleotides read TGTGCCAGCAGCTTAAACGGGCGCGAGCAGTACTTC. Translating it yields CASSLNGREQYF. Looking up the rest from reference TRBV7-3 and TRBJ2-7 gives the full variable domain: GAGVSQTPSNKVTEKGKYVELRCDPISGHTALYWYRQSLGQGPEFLIYFQGTGAADDSGLPNDRFFAVRPEGSVSTLKIQRTERGDSAVYLCASSLNGREQYFGPGTRLTVT.

Only one count was recorded for this clone. This chain connects TRBV20-1 to TRBJ2-1; D not resolved. Germline CDR1 DFQATT, CDR2 SNEGSKA (reference sequence). V was shortened by 3 bases and J by 9 bases, with 9 bases between the two germline ends. This CDR3 comprises 11 residues. The CDR3 bases are TGCAGTGCTAGGTCTGGCCTTGAGCAGTTCTTC. It specifies CSARSGLEQFF.

This chain joins TRBV9 and TRBJ2-1; maybe TRBD1 (6 bases). Germline CDR1 reads SGDLS; CDR2 reads YYNGEE. The V and J ends lost 3 bases and 0 bases respectively, with 13 bases between them. CDR3 length: 16 residues. CDR3 in DNA: TGTGCCAGCAGCGGGGGGCCGGCGAGCTCCTACAATGAGCAGTTCTTC. Protein: CASSGGPASSYNEQFF.

The V call is TRBV7-2, the J call TRBJ1-5; D is ambiguous. The germline V and J ends were trimmed by 4 bases and 6 bases, with 16 bases remaining between them. This CDR3 region has 15 residues. Per the germline V gene, CDR1 is SGHTA and CDR2 is FQGNSA. The CDR3 sequence is CASSSSEGGSQPQHF. For the CDR3, the DNA is TGTGCCAGCAGCTCGTCCGAGGGCGGAAGTCAGCCCCAGCATTTT.

The chain links TRBV27 to TRBJ2-3, with D hard to call. This CDR3 spans 12 amino acids. Per the germline V gene, CDR1 is MNHEY and CDR2 is SMNVEV (reference sequence). V was clipped by 5 bases and J by 1 base, with 4 bases between them. This chain's CDR3 is CASSRRTDTQYF. In DNA form, the CDR3 reads TGTGCCAGCAGTAGACGCACAGATACGCAGTATTTT.

The genes are TRBV19 and TRBJ2-1; 7 nucleotides agree with TRBD2. The ends lost 7 bases at V and 7 bases at J; junction bases unmatched: 4. This CDR3 contains 12 residues. CDR1 LNHDA and CDR2 SQIVND come from the germline V gene (reference sequence). Here the CDR3 DNA reads TGTGCCAGTACTTACGGGGGGAATGAGCAGTTCTTC. Amino acids: CASTYGGNEQFF.

The V gene is TRBV7-6, the J gene TRBJ2-1; 11 nucleotides agree with TRBD1. V lost 1 base to trimming and J lost 9 bases; unmatched junction nucleotides: 2. Germline CDR1 and CDR2: SGHVS and FNYEAQ. This CDR3 has 14 residues. The CDR3 region is CASSLGTGGGEQFF. CDR3 nucleotides: TGTGCCAGCAGCTTAGGGACAGGGGGCGGTGAGCAGTTCTTC.

In nucleotides, the CDR3 is TGCGCCAGCAGCGGGCGGACAGGAGCCGAAGAGACCCAGTACTTC. This sequence encodes CASSGRTGAEETQYF. V gene TRBV5-1 combines with J gene TRBJ2-5; 7 bases are shared with TRBD1. Germline values: CDR1 SGHRS, CDR2 YFSETQ. This CDR3 comprises 15 residues. With V trimmed by 4 bases and J by 3 bases, 9 bases remained unmatched.

V gene TRBV29-1 combines with J gene TRBJ2-1; weak D call: TRBD2 (6 bases). Germline-derived CDR1 and CDR2 are SQVTM and ANQGSEA. The CDR3 is 13 amino acids. The V gene lost 7 bases and the J gene lost 3 bases, with 13 bases spanning the gap. DNA for the CDR3: TGCAGCGCAGAGACTAGTCTCTACAATGAGCAGTTCTTC. Translation gives CSAETSLYNEQFF.

This clone showed up just once. The chain is built from TRBV18 and TRBJ1-3; TRBD1 agrees at 7 bases. CDR3 length: 14 amino acids. V was clipped by 6 bases and J by 4 bases; unmatched bases: 6. CDR1 and CDR2 (germline): KGHSH, LQKENI. CDR3 DNA sequence: TGTGCCAGCTCGCCCGGGACAGACGGAAACACCATATATTTT. As protein: CASSPGTDGNTIYF.

V gene TRBV6-1 combines with J gene TRBJ1-2, with 8 positions matching TRBD1. CDR1 MNHNS and CDR2 SASEGT come from the germline V gene. J gave up 5 bases and V 1 base, and 6 bases lay outside the gene matches. The CDR3 sequence is 15 residues long. The CDR3 nucleotides read TGTGCCAGCAGTGAAGAAAGCGGGACAGGATATGGCTACACCTTC. Translating gives CASSEESGTGYGYTF.

This sequence joins TRBV5-5 and TRBJ2-7; no definite D call. V shed 0 bases and J shed 6 bases, with 10 bases lying between them. The CDR3 loop spans 13 amino acids. Per germline, CDR1 SGHKS and CDR2 YYEKEE (reference sequence). CDR3: CASSLDIPGEQYF. The CDR3 region has the DNA TGTGCCAGCAGCTTGGATATACCTGGCGAGCAGTACTTC. The whole variable domain, remainder taken from reference TRBV5-5 and TRBJ2-7, is DAGVTQSPTHLIKTRGQQVTLRCSPISGHKSVSWYQQVLGQGPQFIFQYYEKEERGRGNFPDRFSARQFPNYSSELNVNALLLGDSALYLCASSLDIPGEQYFGPGTRLTVT.

The sample holds a few counts of this clone. V usage is TRBV6-6 and J usage is TRBJ2-7, with D unclear. Trimming removed 2 bases at V and 2 bases at J, with 13 bases between. CDR3 length: 15 amino acids. Per the germline V gene, CDR1 is MNHNY and CDR2 is SVGAGI (reference sequence). CDR3: CASSYRPDPAYEQYF. CDR3 DNA sequence: TGTGCCAGCAGTTACCGGCCGGATCCGGCCTACGAGCAGTACTTC.